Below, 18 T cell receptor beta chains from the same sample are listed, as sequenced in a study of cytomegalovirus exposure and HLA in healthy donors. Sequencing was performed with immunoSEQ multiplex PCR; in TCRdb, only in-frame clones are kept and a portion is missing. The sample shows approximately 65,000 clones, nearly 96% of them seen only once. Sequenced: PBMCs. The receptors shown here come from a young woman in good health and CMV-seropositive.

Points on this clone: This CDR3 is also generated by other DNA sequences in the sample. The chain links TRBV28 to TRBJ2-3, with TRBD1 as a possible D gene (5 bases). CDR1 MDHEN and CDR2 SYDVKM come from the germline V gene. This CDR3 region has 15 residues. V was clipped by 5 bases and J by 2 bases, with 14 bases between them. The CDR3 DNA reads TGTGCCAGCAGTCCTCCGTCAGGGCTCACAGATACGCAGTATTTT. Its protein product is CASSPPSGLTDTQYF.

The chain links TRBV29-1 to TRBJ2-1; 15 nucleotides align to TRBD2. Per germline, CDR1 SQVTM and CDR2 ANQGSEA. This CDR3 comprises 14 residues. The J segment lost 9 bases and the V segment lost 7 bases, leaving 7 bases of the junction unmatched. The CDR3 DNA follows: TGCAGCGCCCTGGGACTAGCGGGAGGTCGTGAGCAGTTCTTC. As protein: CSALGLAGGREQFF.

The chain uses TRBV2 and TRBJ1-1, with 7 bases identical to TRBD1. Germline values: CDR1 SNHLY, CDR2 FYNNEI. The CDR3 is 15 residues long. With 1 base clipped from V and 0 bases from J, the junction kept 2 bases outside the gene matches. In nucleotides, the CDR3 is TGTGCCAGCAGTGAAGAGGACAGGATGAACACTGAAGCTTTCTTT. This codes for CASSEEDRMNTEAFF.

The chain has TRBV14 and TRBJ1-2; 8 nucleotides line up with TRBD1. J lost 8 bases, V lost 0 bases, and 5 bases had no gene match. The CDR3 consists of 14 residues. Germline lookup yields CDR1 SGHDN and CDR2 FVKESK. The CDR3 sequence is CASSQDQGARGYTF. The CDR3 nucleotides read TGTGCCAGCAGCCAAGATCAGGGGGCAAGAGGCTACACCTTC.

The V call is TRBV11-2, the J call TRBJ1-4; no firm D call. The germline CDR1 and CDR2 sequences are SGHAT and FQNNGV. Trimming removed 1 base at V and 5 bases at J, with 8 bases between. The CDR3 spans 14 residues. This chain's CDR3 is CASSLGEWNEKLFF. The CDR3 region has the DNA TGTGCCAGCAGCTTAGGCGAATGGAATGAAAAACTGTTTTTT.

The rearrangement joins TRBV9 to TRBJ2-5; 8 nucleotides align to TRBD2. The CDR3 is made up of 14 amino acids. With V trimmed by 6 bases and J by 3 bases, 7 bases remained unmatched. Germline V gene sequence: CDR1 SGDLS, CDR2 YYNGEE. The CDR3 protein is CASTQTSDEETQYF. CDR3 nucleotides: TGTGCCAGCACCCAGACTAGCGACGAAGAGACCCAGTACTTC.

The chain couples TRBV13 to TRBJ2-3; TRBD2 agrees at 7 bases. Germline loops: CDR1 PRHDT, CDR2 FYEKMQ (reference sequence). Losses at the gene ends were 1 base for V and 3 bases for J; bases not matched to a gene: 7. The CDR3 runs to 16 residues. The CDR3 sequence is CASSLEPGGSTDTQYF. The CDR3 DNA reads TGTGCCAGCAGCTTAGAACCGGGAGGAAGTACAGATACGCAGTATTTT.

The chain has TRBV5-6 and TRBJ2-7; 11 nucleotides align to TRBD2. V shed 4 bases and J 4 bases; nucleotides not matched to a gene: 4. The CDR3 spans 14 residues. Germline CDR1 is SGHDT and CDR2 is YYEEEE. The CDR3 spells CASSPWTSGYEQYF. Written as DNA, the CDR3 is TGTGCCAGCAGCCCCTGGACTAGCGGGTACGAGCAGTACTTC. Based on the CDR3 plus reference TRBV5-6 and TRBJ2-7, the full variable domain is DAGVTQSPTHLIKTRGQQVTLRCSPKSGHDTVSWYQQALGQGPQFIFQYYEEEERQRGNFPDRFSGHQFPNYSSELNVNALLLGDSALYLCASSPWTSGYEQYFGPGTRLTVT.

Here the CDR3 reads CASSRRREGNTEAFF. The CDR3 coding sequence is TGCGCCAGCAGCCGCAGACGAGAGGGGAACACTGAAGCTTTCTTT. The rearrangement uses TRBV4-1 and TRBJ1-1; D is uncertain. CDR3 length: 15 amino acids. Looked up from germline, CDR1 is MGHRA and CDR2 is YSYEKL. Trimming removed 4 bases from V and 1 base from J, with 13 bases in between.

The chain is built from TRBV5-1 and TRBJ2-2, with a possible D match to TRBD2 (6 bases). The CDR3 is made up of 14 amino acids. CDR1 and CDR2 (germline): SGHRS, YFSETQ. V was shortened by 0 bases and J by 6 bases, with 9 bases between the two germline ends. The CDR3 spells CASSLEASAGELFF. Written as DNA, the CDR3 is TGCGCCAGCAGCTTGGAGGCTAGCGCCGGGGAGCTGTTTTTT. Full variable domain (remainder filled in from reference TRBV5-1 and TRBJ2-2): KAGVTQTPRYLIKTRGQQVTLSCSPISGHRSVSWYQQTPGQGLQFLFEYFSETQRNKGNFPGRFSGRQFSNSRSEMNVSTLELGDSALYLCASSLEASAGELFFGEGSRLTVL.

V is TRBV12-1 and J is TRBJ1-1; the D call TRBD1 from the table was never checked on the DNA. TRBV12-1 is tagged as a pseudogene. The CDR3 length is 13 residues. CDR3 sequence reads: CASSLQGNTEAFF. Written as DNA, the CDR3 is TGTGCCAGCAGCTTACAGGGGAACACTGAAGCTTTCTTT.

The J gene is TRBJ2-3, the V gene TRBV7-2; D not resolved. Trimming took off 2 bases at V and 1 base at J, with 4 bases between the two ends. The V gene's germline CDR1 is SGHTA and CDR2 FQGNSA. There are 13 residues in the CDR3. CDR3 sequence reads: CASSLLGTDTQYF. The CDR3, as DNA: TGTGCCAGCAGCTTACTAGGCACAGATACGCAGTATTTT.

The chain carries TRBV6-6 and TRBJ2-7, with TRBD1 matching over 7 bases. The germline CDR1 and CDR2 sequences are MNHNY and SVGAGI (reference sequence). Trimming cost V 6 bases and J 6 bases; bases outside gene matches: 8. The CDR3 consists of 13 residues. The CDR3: CASSRDRAGEQYF. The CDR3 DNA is TGTGCCAGCAGCAGAGACAGGGCCGGCGAGCAGTACTTC.

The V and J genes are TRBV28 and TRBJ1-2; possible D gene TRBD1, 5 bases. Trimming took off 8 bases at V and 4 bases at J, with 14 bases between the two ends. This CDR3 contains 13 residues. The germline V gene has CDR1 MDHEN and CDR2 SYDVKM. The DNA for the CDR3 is TGTGCCAGCTTATCTATTAGGGGCTATGGCTACACCTTC. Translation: CASLSIRGYGYTF.

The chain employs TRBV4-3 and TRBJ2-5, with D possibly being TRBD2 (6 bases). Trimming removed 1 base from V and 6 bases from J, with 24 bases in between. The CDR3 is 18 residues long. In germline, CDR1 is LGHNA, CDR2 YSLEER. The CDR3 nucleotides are TGCGCCAGCAGCCAAGGCGATGCCGCGGGACTTCCCTCCAAGACCCAGTACTTC. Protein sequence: CASSQGDAAGLPSKTQYF.

The CDR3 sequence: CASTPRGTYNEQFF. Here the CDR3 DNA reads TGTGCCAGCACCCCGAGGGGGACCTACAATGAGCAGTTCTTC. The chain uses TRBV2 and TRBJ2-1; D is perhaps TRBD1 (6 bases). Germline V CDR1 and CDR2: SNHLY, FYNNEI. The CDR3 extends over 14 amino acids. The ends were cut back, 7 bases at V and 2 bases at J, with 12 bases in the middle.

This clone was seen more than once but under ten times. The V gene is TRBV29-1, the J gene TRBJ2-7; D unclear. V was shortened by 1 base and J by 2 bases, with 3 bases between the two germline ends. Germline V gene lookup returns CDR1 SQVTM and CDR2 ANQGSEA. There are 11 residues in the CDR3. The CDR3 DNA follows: TGCAGCGTTGAAGCGGCCTACGAGCAGTACTTC. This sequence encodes CSVEAAYEQYF.

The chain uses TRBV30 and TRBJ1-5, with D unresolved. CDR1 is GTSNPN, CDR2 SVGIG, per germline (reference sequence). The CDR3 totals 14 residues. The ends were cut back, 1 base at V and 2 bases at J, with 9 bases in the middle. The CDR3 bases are TGTGCCTGGAGTGCGGGGAATGGCAATCAGCCCCAGCATTTT. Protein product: CAWSAGNGNQPQHF.